These 30 T cell receptor beta chains were sequenced from one sample in a study of T-cell reconstitution after alpha-beta-depleted transplantation in children. TCRbeta library construction was performed incorporating unique molecular identifiers. TCRdb reanalysed the PCR reads using MiXCR and keeps one entry per CDR3 protein. This sample carries 210,000 or so distinct CDR3 sequences, about 11% of them seen once, and the ten largest clones take under 30%. The sample consisted of PBMCs, taken before TCRalphabeta/CD19-depleted stem cell transplant. The receptors were sampled from a child younger than two with acute myeloid leukemia, due to receive a stem cell transplant.

The rearrangement links TRBV5-1 to TRBJ2-3, with D possibly being TRBD1 or TRBD2 (5 bases each). V lost 3 bases and J lost 5, with 22 bases in between. In germline, CDR1 is SGHRS, CDR2 YFSETQ. The CDR3 is made up of 17 amino acids. DNA of the CDR3: TGCGCCAGCAGCTACGGGACGGCTAACCTTGGGGGAGATACGCAGTATTTT. It translates to CASSYGTANLGGDTQYF.

This clonotype was recorded at least ten times. The chain uses TRBV5-1 and TRBJ2-1, with 7 bases that match TRBD2. In germline, CDR1 is SGHRS, CDR2 YFSETQ. This CDR3 comprises 16 residues. With V trimmed by 0 bases and J by 0 bases, 3 bases remained unmatched. This CDR3 is CASSLEGGSSYNEQFF. The CDR3 DNA reads TGCGCCAGCAGCTTGGAGGGCGGGAGCTCCTACAATGAGCAGTTCTTC.

The V gene is TRBV4-2, the J gene TRBJ2-7; no clear D gene. The CDR3 spans 13 residues. The V and J ends lost 4 bases and 2 bases respectively, with 9 bases between them. From germline, CDR1 is LGHNA and CDR2 YNFKEQ. DNA of the CDR3: TGTGCCAGCAGCCTCCGGCTCCCCTACGAGCAGTACTTC. Encoded protein: CASSLRLPYEQYF.

This clonotype was picked up many times. The chain links TRBV5-1 to TRBJ1-1; D remains ambiguous. Trimming removed 0 bases at V and 4 bases at J, with 13 bases between. Germline V CDR1 and CDR2: SGHRS, YFSETQ. CDR3 size: 15 residues. The CDR3 here is CASSLAAPPGTEAFF. CDR3 nucleotides: TGCGCCAGCAGCTTGGCCGCCCCCCCGGGCACTGAAGCTTTCTTT.

This clonotype was detected many times. The gene calls are TRBV25-1 and TRBJ2-3; D possibly matches TRBD1 or TRBD2 (5 bases each). V dropped 3 bases and J dropped 5 bases, with 12 bases sitting between them. CDR3 length: 14 amino acids. CDR1 and CDR2 from the germline V gene are MGHDK and SYGVNS. In DNA, the CDR3 is TGTGCCAGCAGTGATCCGGGTGGGGGAGATACGCAGTATTTT. Its protein product is CASSDPGGGDTQYF.

This clonotype occurred many times. V is TRBV12-3 or TRBV12-4 and J is TRBJ1-1, with TRBD1 as a possible D gene (5 bases). This CDR3 contains 13 residues. With 7 bases removed from V and 5 bases from J, the gap between germline ends came to 14 bases. CDR3 sequence: CASTQQVGTEAFF. The CDR3 DNA sequence: TGTGCCAGCACCCAACAGGTTGGGACTGAAGCTTTCTTT.

This clonotype was detected ten times or more. The CDR3 loop is CASSFRGQTIYNEQFF. CDR3 DNA: TGCGCCAGCAGCTTTCGGGGACAAACTATCTACAATGAGCAGTTCTTC. The chain employs TRBV5-1 and TRBJ2-1, with a tentative D call TRBD1 (6 bases). The CDR3 totals 16 residues. From germline, CDR1 is SGHRS and CDR2 YFSETQ. Trimming stripped 2 bases from V and 3 bases from J, with 15 bases between.

This clonotype was found many times. This rearrangement joins TRBV12-3 or TRBV12-4 to TRBJ2-1; the D gene is possibly TRBD2 (5 bases). This CDR3 is built from 12 residues. The ends were cut back, 10 bases at V and 9 bases at J, with 16 bases in the middle. The chain's CDR3 is CATRTRTFEQFF. CDR3 sequence (DNA): TGTGCCACCAGAACTAGGACTTTTGAGCAGTTCTTC.

This clonotype was detected ten times or more. The chain carries TRBV5-1 and TRBJ1-1; no firm D call. V lost 0 bases, J lost 0 bases, and 9 bases lay in between. The length of the CDR3 is 15 residues. Germline-derived CDR1 and CDR2 are SGHRS and YFSETQ. CDR3 coding DNA: TGCGCCAGCAGCTTGGAGCCGACAATGAACACTGAAGCTTTCTTT. Amino acids: CASSLEPTMNTEAFF.

A note on this clonotype: This could be a read error, since a much larger clone is one nucleotide away. The rearrangement uses TRBV6-5 and TRBJ1-2; D ambiguous. Looked up from germline, CDR1 is MNHEY and CDR2 is SVGAGI. This CDR3 has 13 amino acids. In DNA form, the CDR3 reads TGTGCCAGCAGTTACAATTACTACTATGGCTACCCCTTC. Protein: CASSYNYYYGYPF.

Ten or more counts support this clonotype. The rearrangement links TRBV5-1 to TRBJ2-3; D uncertain. V lost 0 bases and J lost 0, with 8 bases in between. Germline V gene data show CDR1 as SGHRS and CDR2 as YFSETQ. This CDR3 is 15 amino acids long. CDR3 in amino acids: CASSLGGKSTDTQYF. The DNA for the CDR3 is TGCGCCAGCAGCTTGGGTGGTAAAAGCACAGATACGCAGTATTTT.

The table lists this clonotype with many counts. The chain links TRBV20-1 to TRBJ2-1; D not certain. In germline, CDR1 is DFQATT, CDR2 SNEGSKA (reference sequence). The CDR3 runs 15 residues. V lost 3 bases to trimming and J lost 1 base, with 13 bases between them. The CDR3 loop reads CSARVSGRSYNEQFF. CDR3 nucleotides: TGCAGTGCTAGGGTCTCTGGGCGGTCCTACAATGAGCAGTTCTTC.

This clonotype was observed at least ten times. This chain links TRBV20-1 with TRBJ2-1; 8 bases fit TRBD1. CDR1 and CDR2 (germline): DFQATT, SNEGSKA (reference sequence). This CDR3 is 12 amino acids long. V was clipped by 4 bases and J by 6 bases; unmatched bases: 2. For the CDR3, the DNA is TGCAGTGCTATCACAGGGGGCAATGAGCAGTTCTTC. Residues: CSAITGGNEQFF.

J is TRBJ2-7 and V is TRBV7-9; unclear D gene. The CDR3 totals 12 residues. Germline V CDR1 and CDR2: SEHNR, FQNEAQ (reference sequence). The V gene lost 1 base and the J gene lost 9 bases, with 10 bases spanning the gap. This CDR3 is CASSLGGPWQYF. CDR3 in DNA: TGTGCCAGCAGCTTAGGAGGCCCGTGGCAGTACTTC.

This clonotype has at least ten counts. V usage is TRBV6-2 or TRBV6-3 and J usage is TRBJ2-7, with TRBD2 identical over 13 bases. Germline V gene sequence: CDR1 MNHEY, CDR2 SVGEGT. Trimming at V came to 5 bases and at J to 5 bases, leaving 21 bases not matched to a gene. The length of the CDR3 is 20 residues. CDR3 coding DNA: TGTGCCAGCAGTCGAGACTTACCGGGACTAGCGGGAATCGGGGCGGACGAGCAGTACTTC. Residues: CASSRDLPGLAGIGADEQYF.

Written as DNA, the CDR3 is TGTGCCAGCAGTTACTCGAGGTGGACATCCTACTACGAGCAGTACTTC. Protein: CASSYSRWTSYYEQYF. The J gene is TRBJ2-7, the V gene TRBV6-5; possible D gene TRBD1, 5 bases. This CDR3 region has 16 residues. V lost 0 bases and J lost 3, with 15 bases in between. From germline, CDR1 is MNHEY and CDR2 SVGAGI.

The sample holds many counts of this clonotype. This chain uses TRBV10-2 with TRBJ2-5; D is perhaps TRBD1 or TRBD2 (5 bases each). The CDR3 totals 14 residues. V lost 0 bases to trimming and J lost 5 bases, with 10 bases between them. The germline V gene encodes CDR1 WSHSY and CDR2 SAAADI. In DNA, the CDR3 is TGCGCCAGCAGTGAGTCGACGGGGCCGGAGACCCAGTACTTC. Protein sequence: CASSESTGPETQYF.

The rearrangement links TRBV5-1 to TRBJ1-6; 7 nucleotides agree with TRBD1. This CDR3 has 16 residues. V was pared by 0 bases and J by 6 bases, with 6 bases of the junction left unmatched. Per the germline V gene, CDR1 is SGHRS and CDR2 is YFSETQ. CDR3 in amino acids: CASSLGQGVGNSPLHF. The CDR3, as DNA: TGCGCCAGCAGCTTGGGACAGGGAGTTGGTAATTCACCCCTCCACTTT.

The chain couples TRBV10-3 to TRBJ1-1, with TRBD1 identical over 9 bases. V was pared by 11 bases and J by 4 bases, with 8 bases of the junction left unmatched. The CDR3 length is 13 residues. Germline CDR1 is ENHRY and CDR2 is SYGVKD. CDR3 protein: CAVTGTGPTEAFF. As DNA, the CDR3 is TGTGCCGTCACCGGGACAGGGCCCACTGAAGCTTTCTTT.

In this sample, this clonotype turned up a few times. The V call is TRBV28, the J call TRBJ2-1; 11 bases are a match to TRBD1. V was pared by 8 bases and J by 6 bases, with 12 bases of the junction left unmatched. The CDR3 spans 16 residues. Germline CDR1 is MDHEN and CDR2 is SYDVKM. This CDR3 is CASLDRGRGSSNEQFF. CDR3 nucleotide sequence: TGTGCCAGCCTGGACAGGGGGCGAGGGTCTAGCAATGAGCAGTTCTTC.

This clonotype was seen many times. This chain links TRBV20-1 with TRBJ2-3; D is uncertain. V lost 3 bases to trimming and J lost 1 base, with 8 bases between them. CDR3 length: 13 residues. Looked up from germline, CDR1 is DFQATT and CDR2 is SNEGSKA (reference sequence). The CDR3 protein is CSASMVGTDTQYF. CDR3 nucleotides: TGCAGTGCTAGCATGGTGGGCACAGATACGCAGTATTTT.

The table lists this clonotype with many counts. This chain's CDR3 is CASTTQGNFYEQYF. The CDR3 nucleotides read TGTGCCAGCACCACTCAAGGGAATTTCTACGAGCAGTACTTC. The genes are TRBV7-9 and TRBJ2-7; no clear D. Germline V CDR1 and CDR2: SEHNR, FQNEAQ (reference sequence). This CDR3 is 14 amino acids long. V lost 7 bases, J lost 3 bases, and 16 bases lay in between.

This clonotype was counted at least ten times. The chain has TRBV23-1 and TRBJ2-2; TRBD2 aligns across 13 bases. TRBV23-1 is filed as an ORF, its function uncertain. The CDR3 has 15 residues. V lost 6 bases and J lost 5; bases outside the gene matches: 3. CDR3 coding DNA: TGCGCCAGCAGGACTAGCGGGAGGACGACCGGGGAGCTGTTTTTT. Its translation: CASRTSGRTTGELFF.

This clonotype was seen at least ten times. The chain has TRBV28 and TRBJ1-1, with D uncertain. This CDR3 spans 12 amino acids. Per the germline V gene, CDR1 is MDHEN and CDR2 is SYDVKM. V was clipped by 7 bases and J by 7 bases, with 13 bases between them. The CDR3 here is CASTPRGLEAFF. The CDR3 DNA sequence: TGTGCCAGCACCCCCCGAGGACTTGAAGCTTTCTTT.

This clonotype was detected many times. The genes are TRBV3-1 and TRBJ2-1; TRBD2 might be the D (6 bases). V lost 0 bases, J lost 3 bases, and 15 bases lay in between. The CDR3 is 17 residues long. The germline V gene has CDR1 LGHDT and CDR2 YNNKEL (reference sequence). Here the CDR3 reads CASSQDLGSGFYNEQFF. In nucleotides, the CDR3 is TGTGCCAGCAGCCAAGATTTGGGTAGCGGATTCTACAATGAGCAGTTCTTC.

A few counts support this clonotype. V is TRBV11-2 and J is TRBJ2-3, with D possibly TRBD1 on 6 matching bases. The CDR3 contains 14 residues. Trimming pared 5 bases from V and 2 bases from J, leaving 11 bases between. Germline V gene sequence: CDR1 SGHAT, CDR2 FQNNGV. CDR3 coding DNA: TGTGCCAGCAGCGCACAGGGCCCCACAGATACGCAGTATTTT. This translates into CASSAQGPTDTQYF.

This clonotype was found many times. The chain uses TRBV6-4 and TRBJ2-7; 10 positions match TRBD2. The junction had 21 bases not matched to a gene; V was cut back by 5 bases and J by 2 bases. The germline gives CDR1 MRHNA, CDR2 SNTAGT. The CDR3 extends over 20 amino acids. CDR3 bases: TGTGCCAGCAGTATAACCGCCCCACTCCTCCTAGCGGGAGCCGCCTACGAGCAGTACTTC. It is translated as CASSITAPLLLAGAAYEQYF.

This clonotype was recorded a few times. The genes are TRBV27 and TRBJ2-1, with 7 nucleotides matching TRBD2. With V trimmed by 2 bases and J by 9 bases, 7 bases remained unmatched. From germline, CDR1 is MNHEY and CDR2 SMNVEV (reference sequence). There are 14 residues in the CDR3. The CDR3 sequence: CASSLRTSGAEQFF. The CDR3 DNA sequence: TGTGCCAGCAGTTTACGGACTAGTGGGGCTGAGCAGTTCTTC.

In this sample, this clonotype turned up many times. The chain has TRBV6-5 and TRBJ2-3, with 12 bases matching TRBD2. This CDR3 is built from 17 residues. Germline V CDR1 and CDR2: MNHEY, SVGAGI. The J segment lost 6 bases and the V segment lost 6 bases, leaving 13 bases of the junction unmatched. The CDR3 DNA sequence: TGTGCCAGCAGCCCCAGTACTAGCGGGAGGATAAGGGATACGCAGTATTTT. This encodes CASSPSTSGRIRDTQYF.

This clonotype was found a few times. The J gene is TRBJ2-7, the V gene TRBV18; D ambiguous. Germline CDR1 reads KGHSH; CDR2 reads LQKENI. The CDR3 is 13 residues long. The V and J ends lost 0 bases and 3 bases respectively, with 6 bases between them. The CDR3 here is CASSPPGHYEQYF. The CDR3, as DNA: TGTGCCAGCTCACCACCAGGCCACTACGAGCAGTACTTC.